The text below deals with one T cell receptor (beta chain). CDR3 length equals 16 residues. Germline-derived CDR1 and CDR2 are LNHDA and SQIVND (reference sequence). Germline trimming cut 5 bases from V and 4 bases from J; bases unmatched to any gene: 13. The source material, RNA transcripts, was used to amplify TCR beta CDR3 regions. TCR CDR3 regions were first amplified by RT-PCR with HTBI primers. TCRdb passed the multiplex PCR reads through MiXCR, listing each CDR3 protein once. The repertoire consists of a few hundred thousand distinct CDR3 sequences, with approximately 15% occurring once and the leading ten covering under 20%. The record originates from a study of T cells in Graves' hyperthyroidism and ophthalmopathy.

The chain is built from TRBV19 and TRBJ1-2, with 7 bases lining up with TRBD1. The sequencing input was blood. The receptor's source is a young woman with Graves' hyperthyroidism. The CDR3 DNA reads TGTGCCAGTAGTTTCAGGACAGGCCAAGGAGGCTATGGCTACACCTTC. Its protein product is CASSFRTGQGGYGYTF. Full variable domain (missing parts from reference TRBV19 and TRBJ1-2): DGGITQSPKYLFRKEGQNVTLSCEQNLNHDAMYWYRQDPGQGLRLIYYSQIVNDFQKGDIAEGYSVSREKKESFPLTVTSAQKNPTAFYLCASSFRTGQGGYGYTFGSGTRLTVV.